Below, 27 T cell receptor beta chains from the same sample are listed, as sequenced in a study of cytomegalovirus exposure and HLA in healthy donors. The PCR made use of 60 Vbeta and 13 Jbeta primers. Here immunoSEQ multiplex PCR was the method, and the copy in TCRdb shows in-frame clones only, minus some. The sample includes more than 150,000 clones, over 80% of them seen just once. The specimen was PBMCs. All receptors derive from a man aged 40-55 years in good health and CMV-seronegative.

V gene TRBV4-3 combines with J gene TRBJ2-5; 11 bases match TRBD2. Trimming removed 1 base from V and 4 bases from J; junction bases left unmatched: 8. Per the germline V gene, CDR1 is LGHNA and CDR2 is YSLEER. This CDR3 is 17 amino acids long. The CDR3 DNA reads TGCGCCAGCAGCCAAGCGGCGACCGGACTAGCGGGAGAGACCCAGTACTTC. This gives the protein CASSQAATGLAGETQYF.

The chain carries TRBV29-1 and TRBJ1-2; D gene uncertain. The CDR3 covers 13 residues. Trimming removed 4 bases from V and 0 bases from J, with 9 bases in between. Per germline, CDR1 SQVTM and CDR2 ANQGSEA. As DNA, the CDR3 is TGCAGCGTTGGTGGCGGGCCTAACTATGGCTACACCTTC. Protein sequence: CSVGGGPNYGYTF.

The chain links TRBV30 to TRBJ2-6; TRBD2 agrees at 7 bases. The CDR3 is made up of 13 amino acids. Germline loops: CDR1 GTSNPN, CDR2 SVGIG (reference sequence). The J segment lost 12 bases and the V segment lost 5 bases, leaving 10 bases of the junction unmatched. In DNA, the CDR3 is TGTGCCTGGCGTGGCGGGGGAATAGGCGTCCTGACTTTC. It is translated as CAWRGGGIGVLTF.

DNA for the CDR3: TGTGCCAGCAGCCCTCACAGGGATGGAATCTCTGGCTACACCTTC. Protein: CASSPHRDGISGYTF. The chain employs TRBV9 and TRBJ1-2; perhaps TRBD1 as D (6 bases). V was pared by 4 bases and J by 7 bases, with 20 bases between. Germline lookup yields CDR1 SGDLS and CDR2 YYNGEE. The CDR3 contains 15 residues.

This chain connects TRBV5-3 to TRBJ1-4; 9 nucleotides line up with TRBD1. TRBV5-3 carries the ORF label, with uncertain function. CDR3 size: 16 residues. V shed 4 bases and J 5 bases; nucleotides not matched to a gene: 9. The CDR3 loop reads CARSQTPGQGNEKLFF. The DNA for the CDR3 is TGTGCCAGAAGCCAAACCCCCGGACAGGGGAATGAAAAACTGTTTTTT.

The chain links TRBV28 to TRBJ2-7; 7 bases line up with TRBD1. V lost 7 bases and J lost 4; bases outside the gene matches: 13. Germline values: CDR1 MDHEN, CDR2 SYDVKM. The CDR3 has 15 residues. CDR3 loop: CASMTPGQSRYEQYF. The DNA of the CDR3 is TGTGCCAGCATGACCCCGGGACAGAGCCGTTACGAGCAGTACTTC.

Here the CDR3 DNA reads TGTGCTCGAACAGGAAGTTCTAATGAAAAACTGTTTTTT. It codes for CARTGSSNEKLFF. The gene calls are TRBV30 and TRBJ1-4, with a tentative D call TRBD1 (5 bases). There are 13 residues in the CDR3. Germline V CDR1 and CDR2: GTSNPN, SVGIG (reference sequence).

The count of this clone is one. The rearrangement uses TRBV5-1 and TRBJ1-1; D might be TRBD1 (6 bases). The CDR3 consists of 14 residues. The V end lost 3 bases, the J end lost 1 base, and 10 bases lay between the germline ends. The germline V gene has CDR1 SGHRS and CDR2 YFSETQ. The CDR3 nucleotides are TGCGCCAGCAGCTGGCAGACAGGGAACACTGAAGCTTTCTTT. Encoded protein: CASSWQTGNTEAFF.

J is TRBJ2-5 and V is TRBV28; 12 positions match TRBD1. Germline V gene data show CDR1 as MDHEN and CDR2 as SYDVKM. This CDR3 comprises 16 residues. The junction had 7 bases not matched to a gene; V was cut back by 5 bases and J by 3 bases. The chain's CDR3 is CASSPSGTGGEETQYF. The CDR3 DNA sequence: TGTGCCAGCAGTCCATCCGGGACAGGGGGCGAAGAGACCCAGTACTTC.

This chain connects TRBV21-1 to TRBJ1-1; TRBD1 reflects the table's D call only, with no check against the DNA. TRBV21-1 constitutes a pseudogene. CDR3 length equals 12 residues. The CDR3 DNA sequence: TGTGCCATCGACAGGGCCAACACTGAAGCTTTCTTT. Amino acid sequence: CAIDRANTEAFF.

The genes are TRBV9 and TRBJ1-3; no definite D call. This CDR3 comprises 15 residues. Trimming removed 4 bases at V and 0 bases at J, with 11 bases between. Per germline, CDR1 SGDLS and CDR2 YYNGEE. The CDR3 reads CASSPRSLSGNTIYF. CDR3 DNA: TGTGCCAGCAGCCCTCGGAGCCTCTCTGGAAACACCATATATTTT.

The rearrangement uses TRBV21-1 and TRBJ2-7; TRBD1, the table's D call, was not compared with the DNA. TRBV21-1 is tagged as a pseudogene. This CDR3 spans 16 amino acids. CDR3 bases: TGTGCCAGCAGCAAAGCTCATACAGGGGGGCCCTACGAGCAGTACTTC. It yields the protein CASSKAHTGGPYEQYF.

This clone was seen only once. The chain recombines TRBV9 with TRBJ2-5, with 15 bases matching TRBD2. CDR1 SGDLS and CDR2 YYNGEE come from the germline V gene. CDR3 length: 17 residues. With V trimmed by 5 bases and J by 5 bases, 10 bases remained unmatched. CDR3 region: CASSPGLAGGPGETQYF. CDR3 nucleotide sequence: TGTGCCAGCAGTCCAGGACTAGCGGGGGGGCCGGGGGAGACCCAGTACTTC.

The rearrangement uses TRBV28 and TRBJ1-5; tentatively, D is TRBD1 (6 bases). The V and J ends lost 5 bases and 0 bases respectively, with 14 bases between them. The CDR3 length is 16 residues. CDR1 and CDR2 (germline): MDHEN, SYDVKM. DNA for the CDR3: TGTGCCAGCAGTCGGGAGGGGGGGAATAGCAATCAGCCCCAGCATTTT. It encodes CASSREGGNSNQPQHF.

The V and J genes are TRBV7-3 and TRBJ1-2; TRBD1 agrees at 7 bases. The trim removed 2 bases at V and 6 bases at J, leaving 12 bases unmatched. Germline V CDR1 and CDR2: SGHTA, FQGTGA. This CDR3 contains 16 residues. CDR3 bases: TGTGCCAGCAGCTTAGGGCGAGGGACAGCCCTGGATGGCTACACCTTC. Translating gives CASSLGRGTALDGYTF.

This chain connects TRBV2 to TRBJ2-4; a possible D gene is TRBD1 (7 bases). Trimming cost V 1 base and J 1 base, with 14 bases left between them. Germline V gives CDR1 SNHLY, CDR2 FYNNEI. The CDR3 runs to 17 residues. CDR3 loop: CASSEGRGRQAKNIQYF. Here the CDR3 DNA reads TGTGCCAGCAGTGAAGGGAGGGGGCGGCAGGCCAAAAACATTCAGTACTTC. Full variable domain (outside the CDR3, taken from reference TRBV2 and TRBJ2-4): EPEVTQTPSHQVTQMGQEVILRCVPISNHLYFYWYRQILGQKVEFLVSFYNNEISEKSEIFDDQFSVERPDGSNFTLKIRSTKLEDSAMYFCASSEGRGRQAKNIQYFGAGTRLSVL.

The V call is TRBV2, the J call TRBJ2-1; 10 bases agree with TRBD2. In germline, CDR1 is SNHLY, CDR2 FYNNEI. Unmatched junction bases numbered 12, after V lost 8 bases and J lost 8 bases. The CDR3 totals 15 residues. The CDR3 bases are TGTGCCAGCGATCTAGCGGGAGATGTCGAGGATGAGCAGTTCTTC. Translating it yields CASDLAGDVEDEQFF.

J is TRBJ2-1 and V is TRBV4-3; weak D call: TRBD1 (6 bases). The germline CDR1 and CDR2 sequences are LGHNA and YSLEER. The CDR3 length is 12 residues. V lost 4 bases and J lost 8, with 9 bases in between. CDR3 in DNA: TGCGCCAGCAGCCTAACAGGGCATGAGCAGTTCTTC. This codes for CASSLTGHEQFF.

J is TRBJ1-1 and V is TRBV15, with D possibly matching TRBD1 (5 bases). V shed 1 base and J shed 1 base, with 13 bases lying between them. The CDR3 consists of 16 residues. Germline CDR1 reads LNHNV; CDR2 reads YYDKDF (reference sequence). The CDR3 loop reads CATSRGGVEGNTEAFF. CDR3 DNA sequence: TGTGCCACCAGCAGAGGGGGGGTGGAGGGGAACACTGAAGCTTTCTTT.

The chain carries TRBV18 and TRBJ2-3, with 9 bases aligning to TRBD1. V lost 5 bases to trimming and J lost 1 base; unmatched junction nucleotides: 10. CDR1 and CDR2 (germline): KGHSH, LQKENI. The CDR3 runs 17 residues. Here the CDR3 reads CASSTRDREYGTDTQYF. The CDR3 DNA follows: TGTGCCAGCTCAACGCGGGACAGGGAGTATGGCACAGATACGCAGTATTTT.

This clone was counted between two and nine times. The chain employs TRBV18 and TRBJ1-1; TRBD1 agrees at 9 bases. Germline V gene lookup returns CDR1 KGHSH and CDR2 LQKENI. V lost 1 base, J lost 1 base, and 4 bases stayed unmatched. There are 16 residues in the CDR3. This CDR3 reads CASSPRPGQGNTEAFF. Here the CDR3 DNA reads TGTGCCAGCTCACCACGCCCGGGACAGGGGAACACTGAAGCTTTCTTT.

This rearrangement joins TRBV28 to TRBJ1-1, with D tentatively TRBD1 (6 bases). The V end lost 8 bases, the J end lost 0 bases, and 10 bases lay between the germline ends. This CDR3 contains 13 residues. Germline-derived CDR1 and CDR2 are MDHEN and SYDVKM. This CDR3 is CASPDSLNTEAFF. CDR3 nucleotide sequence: TGTGCCAGCCCGGACAGTTTGAACACTGAAGCTTTCTTT.

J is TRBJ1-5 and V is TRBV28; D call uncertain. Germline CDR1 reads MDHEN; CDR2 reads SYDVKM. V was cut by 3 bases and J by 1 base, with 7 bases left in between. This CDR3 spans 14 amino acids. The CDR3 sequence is CASSFRGSNQPQHF. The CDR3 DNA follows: TGTGCCAGCAGTTTCCGCGGGAGCAATCAGCCCCAGCATTTT.

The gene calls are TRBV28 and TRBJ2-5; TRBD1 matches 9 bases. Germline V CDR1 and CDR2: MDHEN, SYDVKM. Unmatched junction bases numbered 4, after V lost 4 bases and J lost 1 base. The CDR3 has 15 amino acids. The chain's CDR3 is CASSSLGQGQETQYF. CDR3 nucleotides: TGTGCCAGCAGTTCACTGGGACAGGGCCAAGAGACCCAGTACTTC.

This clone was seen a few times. The CDR3 nucleotides read TGTGCCAGCTCACAGAATCCGGGGGCCTACGAGCAGTACTTC. Protein: CASSQNPGAYEQYF. The J gene is TRBJ2-7, the V gene TRBV18, with a possible D match to TRBD2 (6 bases). V dropped 4 bases and J dropped 2 bases, with 12 bases sitting between them. The CDR3 runs to 14 residues. The germline gives CDR1 KGHSH, CDR2 LQKENI.

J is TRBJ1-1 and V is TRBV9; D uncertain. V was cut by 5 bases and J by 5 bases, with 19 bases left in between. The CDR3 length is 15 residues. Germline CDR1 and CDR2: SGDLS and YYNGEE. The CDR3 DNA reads TGTGCCAGCAGTTTCGAACCATCGGGGATAACTGAAGCTTTCTTT. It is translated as CASSFEPSGITEAFF.

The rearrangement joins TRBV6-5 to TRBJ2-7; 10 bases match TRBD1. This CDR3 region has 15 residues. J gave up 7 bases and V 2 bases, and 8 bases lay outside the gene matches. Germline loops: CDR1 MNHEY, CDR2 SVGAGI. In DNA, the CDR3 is TGTGCCAGCAGTTACAATCGGGACAGGGGCAGGGAGCAGTACTTC. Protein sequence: CASSYNRDRGREQYF.